The sequence of this TCR beta chain was determined in a study of spatial heterogeneity in lung cancer. Study observations and caveats: Higher tumor mutation counts went along with higher counts of expanded intratumoral alpha and beta TCRs.

Ten or more counts support this clonotype. The antigen is not known. As to time point: sample taken at primary tumor resection. Each CDR3 protein is one row after TCRdb ran MiXCR on the 5' RACE reads. The sample includes 8,500 to 10,000 distinct CDR3 sequences, roughly 8.8% of them seen just once. Germline assignment: CDR1 MNHNY and CDR2 SVGAGI (reference sequence). Trimming shortened V by 2 bases and J by 0 bases, and 8 bases separated the two germline ends. The CDR3 contains 15 residues. The chain couples TRBV6-6 to TRBJ1-5; D not certain. This clonotype originated in a male donor with early-stage non-small cell lung cancer. This specimen was lung tumor tissue, taken at surgery. CDR3 DNA: TGTGCCAGCAGTTACCGGACGGTTAGCAATCAGCCCCAGCATTTT. Translated: CASSYRTVSNQPQHF.